This is a list of T cell receptor beta chains from one sample in a study of T-cell memory formation after mild COVID-19. TCRdb re-analysed the 5' RACE reads in MiXCR, keeping a single row per CDR3 protein. Here the sample spans around 82,000 distinct CDR3 sequences, over 10% being singletons. Sequenced: PBMCs or a T cell subset sorted from them (not recorded which). Every receptor here comes from a man aged 18 to 35 who had mild COVID-19 (a few samples of this study predate the infection). Cell type and time point are not known. CDR3s include the opening cysteine and the closing phenylalanine or tryptophan. A D gene is named only where the DNA matches it firmly. Only some rows state a clone size, as once, few, many or a class for expanded clones.

>few|TRBV7-8|TRBJ2-5|TRBD1
CASSLTGGRQETQYF
TGTGCCAGCAGCTTGACAGGGGGCCGGCAAGAGACCCAGTACTTC
>few|TRBV6-2/TRBV6-3|TRBJ2-5|.
CASSTGTAFGETQYF
TGTGCCAGCAGCACCGGGACCGCCTTTGGAGAGACCCAGTACTTC
>.|TRBV4-1|TRBJ1-2|.
CASSQGLTERANYGYTF
TGCGCCAGCAGCCAAGGCTTGACAGAAAGGGCTAACTATGGCTACACCTTC
>.|TRBV5-1|TRBJ2-1|TRBD2
CASSSSGGAYDEQFF
TGCGCCAGCAGCTCTAGCGGGGGGGCCTATGATGAGCAGTTCTTC
>few|TRBV7-9|TRBJ2-7|.
CASSLQSFSYEQYF
TGTGCCAGCAGCTTACAGTCTTTCTCCTACGAGCAGTACTTC
>.|TRBV5-1|TRBJ2-2|.
CASSPEPGIGELFF
TGCGCCAGCAGCCCCGAACCCGGGATCGGGGAGCTGTTTTTT
>few|TRBV9|TRBJ2-3|.
CASSSNFGQGTDTQYF
TGTGCCAGCAGCTCCAACTTCGGACAAGGCACAGATACGCAGTATTTT
>.|TRBV7-2|TRBJ1-4|.
CASSLRGYATNEKLFF
TGTGCCAGCAGCTTACGGGGTTATGCAACTAATGAAAAACTGTTTTTT
>few|TRBV7-9|TRBJ2-5|TRBD2
CASSPRTSGGIRETQYF
TGTGCCAGCAGCCCCCGGACTAGCGGGGGGATCCGAGAGACCCAGTACTTC
>few|TRBV10-1|TRBJ2-1|TRBD2
CASKESGGNEQFF
TGCGCCAGCAAAGAATCGGGAGGCAATGAGCAGTTCTTC
>few|TRBV7-3|TRBJ2-2|TRBD1
CASSLIGTVNTGELFF
TGTGCCAGCAGCTTAATAGGGACAGTAAACACCGGGGAGCTGTTTTTT
>few|TRBV18|TRBJ2-1|.
CASSPVRGEQFF
TGTGCCAGCTCACCCGTTCGAGGTGAGCAGTTCTTC
>.|TRBV12-5|TRBJ2-7|.
CASGLGQGEYEQYF
TGTGCTAGTGGTTTGGGGCAGGGAGAGTACGAGCAGTACTTC
>few|TRBV7-9|TRBJ2-7|.
CASSPQSVAGDYEQYF
TGTGCCAGCAGCCCACAAAGCGTGGCAGGTGACTACGAGCAGTACTTC
>.|TRBV29-1|TRBJ1-2|.
CSVVTGSGYGYTF
TGCAGCGTTGTCACAGGGTCCGGCTATGGCTACACCTTC
>few|TRBV7-3|TRBJ2-3|.
CASTSGGRDTQYF
TGTGCCAGCACCTCGGGGGGCAGAGATACGCAGTATTTT
>many|TRBV7-9|TRBJ2-1|TRBD2
CASSLDLAGGPGNEQFF
TGTGCCAGCAGCTTAGATCTTGCGGGGGGGCCAGGGAATGAGCAGTTCTTC
>.|TRBV7-9|TRBJ2-2|TRBD1
CASSARDRNTGELFF
TGTGCCAGCAGCGCCCGGGACAGAAACACCGGGGAGCTGTTTTTT
>.|TRBV9|TRBJ1-1|TRBD1
CASSEPPGTGSEAFF
TGTGCCAGCAGCGAACCCCCCGGGACAGGGTCGGAAGCTTTCTTT
>few|TRBV4-2|TRBJ1-1|.
CASSYTTGPTEAFF
TGTGCCAGCAGCTACACTACAGGGCCCACTGAAGCTTTCTTT
>.|TRBV4-2|TRBJ2-7|.
CASSQEAGNYEQYF
TGTGCCAGCAGCCAAGAGGCGGGGAACTACGAGCAGTACTTC
>.|TRBV7-8|TRBJ2-3|TRBD1
CASSGHPGQGPDTQYF
TGTGCCAGCAGCGGCCACCCGGGACAGGGCCCAGATACGCAGTATTTT
>.|TRBV20-1|TRBJ2-2|.
CSAEGPTRLKELFF
TGCAGTGCTGAGGGACCCACCAGGTTGAAGGAGCTGTTTTTT
>few|TRBV7-9|TRBJ2-3|.
CASSLPVPTDTQYF
TGTGCCAGCAGCTTACCAGTTCCCACAGATACGCAGTATTTT
>.|TRBV12-3/TRBV12-4|TRBJ2-3|.
CASSLVSAGDTQYF
TGTGCCAGCAGTTTAGTCTCGGCAGGAGATACGCAGTATTTT
>.|TRBV6-6|TRBJ1-1|.
CASGDGPRPQGYQAFF
TGTGCCAGCGGGGACGGGCCACGTCCGCAGGGCTACCAAGCTTTCTTT
>few|TRBV4-1|TRBJ2-2|.
CASSRERVSTGELFF
TGCGCCAGCAGCCGAGAGAGGGTCTCCACCGGGGAGCTGTTTTTT
>.|TRBV6-2/TRBV6-3|TRBJ1-5|.
CASQRSPYSNQPQHF
TGTGCCAGTCAAAGGAGTCCGTATAGCAATCAGCCCCAGCATTTT
>few|TRBV3-1|TRBJ2-1|.
CASSYTGYNEQFF
TGTGCCAGCAGCTATACAGGCTACAATGAGCAGTTCTTC
>.|TRBV12-3/TRBV12-4|TRBJ1-4|TRBD1
CASTSDRLGEKLFF
TGTGCCAGCACCTCGGACAGGCTTGGGGAAAAACTGTTTTTT
>few|TRBV20-1|TRBJ2-7|.
CSAVRGTSYEQYF
TGCAGTGCCGTCCGGGGGACCTCCTACGAGCAGTACTTC
>.|TRBV13|TRBJ2-1|TRBD2
CASSWGAGAYNEQFF
TGTGCCAGCAGCTGGGGAGCGGGGGCGTACAATGAGCAGTTCTTC
>many|TRBV4-1|TRBJ1-2|.
CASSQEGYGYTF
TGCGCCAGCAGCCAAGAGGGGTATGGCTACACCTTC
>few|TRBV6-5|TRBJ2-7|.
CASSYTFPRDSYEQYF
TGTGCCAGCAGTTACACCTTCCCCCGGGACTCCTACGAGCAGTACTTC
>many|TRBV4-3|TRBJ2-4|.
CASSEETGGAKNIQYF
TGCGCCAGCAGCGAAGAAACTGGGGGGGCCAAAAACATTCAGTACTTC
>few|TRBV6-5|TRBJ1-1|TRBD1
CASSYAGQGVEAFF
TGTGCCAGCAGTTACGCTGGACAGGGTGTTGAAGCTTTCTTT
>few|TRBV5-1|TRBJ2-1|.
CASSTTGLGNEQFF
TGCGCCAGCAGCACAACAGGGTTGGGCAATGAGCAGTTCTTC
>.|TRBV7-6|TRBJ2-3|.
CASSNRDRGTDTQYF
TGTGCCAGCAGCAACCGGGACCGCGGTACAGATACGCAGTATTTT
>.|TRBV29-1|TRBJ1-1|.
CSVGGSTPRRAFF
TGCAGCGTTGGCGGTTCGACCCCCCGGAGGGCTTTCTTT
>few|TRBV5-1|TRBJ1-1|TRBD1
CASSWGDSSHTEAFF
TGCGCCAGCAGCTGGGGGGACAGTTCACACACTGAAGCTTTCTTT
>.|TRBV2|TRBJ2-1|TRBD2
CATSGLAVYNEQFF
TGTGCCACTTCGGGACTAGCAGTCTACAATGAGCAGTTCTTC
>.|TRBV4-3|TRBJ1-6|.
CASSQGLQGYNSPLHF
TGCGCCAGCAGCCAAGGCTTACAGGGCTATAATTCACCCCTCCACTTT
>.|TRBV7-2|TRBJ2-2|.
CASSSVAGGELFF
TGTGCCAGCAGCTCGGTAGCTGGCGGGGAGCTGTTTTTT
>.|TRBV7-9|TRBJ2-7|.
CASSFIGDPSSYEQYF
TGTGCCAGCAGCTTCATAGGGGACCCCTCGTCCTACGAGCAGTACTTC
>few|TRBV6-6|TRBJ1-3|.
CASSYSMLEGNTIYF
TGTGCCAGCAGTTACTCGATGTTGGAGGGAAACACCATATATTTT
>.|TRBV12-3/TRBV12-4|TRBJ1-1|.
CASSRRVQLEAFF
TGTGCCAGCAGCCGCCGCGTCCAGTTAGAAGCTTTCTTT
>.|TRBV6-5|TRBJ1-2|TRBD1
CASSPGTEDGYTF
TGTGCCAGCAGTCCCGGGACAGAAGATGGCTACACCTTC
>.|TRBV7-9|TRBJ1-2|TRBD1
CASSSNSGTGSSGRGYTF
TGTGCCAGCAGCTCAAACTCCGGGACAGGGTCGTCCGGACGCGGCTACACCTTC
>.|TRBV19|TRBJ1-1|.
CASSTTGLNTEAFF
TGTGCCAGTAGCACTACGGGACTGAACACTGAAGCTTTCTTT
>.|TRBV10-3|TRBJ1-6|TRBD1
CAIRDRGESSYNSPLHF
TGTGCCATCAGGGACAGGGGAGAAAGCTCCTATAATTCACCCCTCCACTTT
>few|TRBV20-1|TRBJ1-1|.
CSASPMKQQNTEAFF
TGCAGTGCTAGCCCTATGAAGCAGCAGAACACTGAAGCTTTCTTT
>.|TRBV4-3|TRBJ1-2|.
CASSQDGRVNGYTF
TGCGCCAGCAGCCAAGATGGCAGGGTAAATGGCTACACCTTC
>few|TRBV12-3/TRBV12-4|TRBJ2-1|TRBD1
CASTPERGLDNEQFF
TGTGCCAGCACCCCGGAAAGGGGGCTTGACAATGAGCAGTTCTTC
>.|TRBV5-5|TRBJ2-7|.
CASMGVAGLGEQYF
TGTGCCAGCATGGGAGTCGCGGGACTGGGCGAGCAGTACTTC